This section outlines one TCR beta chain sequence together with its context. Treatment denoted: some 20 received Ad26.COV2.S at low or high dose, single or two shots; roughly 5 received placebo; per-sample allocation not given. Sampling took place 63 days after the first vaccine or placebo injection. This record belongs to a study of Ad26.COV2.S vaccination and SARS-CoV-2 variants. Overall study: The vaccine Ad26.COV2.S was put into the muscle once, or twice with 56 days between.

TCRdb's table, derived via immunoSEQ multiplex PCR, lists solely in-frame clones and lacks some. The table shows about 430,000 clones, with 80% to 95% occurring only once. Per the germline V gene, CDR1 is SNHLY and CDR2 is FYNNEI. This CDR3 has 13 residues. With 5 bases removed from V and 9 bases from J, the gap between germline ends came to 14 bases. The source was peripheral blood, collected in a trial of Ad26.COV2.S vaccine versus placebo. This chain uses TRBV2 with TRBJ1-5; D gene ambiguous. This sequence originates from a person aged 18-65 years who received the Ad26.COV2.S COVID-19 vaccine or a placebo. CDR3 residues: CASSPVVSGPQHF. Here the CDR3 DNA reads TGTGCCAGCAGTCCCGTCGTATCGGGGCCCCAGCATTTT.